This TCR beta chain is from a study of blood T cell repertoires in COVID-19. Study context: The study drew acute and convalescent COVID-19 samples from the United States, Italy and Spain. Sources were T cells, B-cell-depleted T cells, or PBMCs; the material itself was cDNA or gDNA.

Authors' analysis steps: Amplification from reference gene primers served as the basis for estimated nucleated cell counts. Data came from immunoSEQ multiplex PCR; TCRdb stores just in-frame clones and leaves some out. The DNA was the basis for D and trimming; V, J and clone size are from that table. The sample shows around 380,000 clones, approximately 80% of them seen only once. The CDR3 is 14 residues long. Trimming took 2 bases from V and 7 from J, leaving 9 bases between them. Germline values: CDR1 SGHAT, CDR2 FQNNGV. The J gene is TRBJ1-6, the V gene TRBV11-2; D gene unclear. The TCR was taken from a human donor with acute or convalescent COVID-19. The donor label of this sample is uncertain. The sample consisted of peripheral blood. The CDR3 DNA reads as TGTGCCAGCAGCTTAATCACGGGGAATTCACCCCTCCACTTT. This encodes CASSLITGNSPLHF.